This TCR beta chain was obtained from a study of beta chain features in type 1 diabetes. Study-level points and caveats: Moderately but significantly shorter TCRB CDR3s were found in Type 1 diabetes patients in all four CD4+ subsets. Cells expressing TCR highly could be over-represented by cDNA sequencing.

The study reverse transcribed the entire isolated RNA, so it sequenced expressed TCRB transcripts. Assay used: immunoSEQ multiplex PCR; TCRdb lists only in-frame clones, some missing. This sample has some 290,000 clones, with around 25% found just once. Sorted populations were all over 95% pure. This CDR3 spans 16 amino acids. V lost 4 bases and J 2 bases, leaving 12 bases between the germline ends. Germline CDR1 and CDR2: MNHEY and SMNVEV (reference sequence). This clone was recorded a few times. The antigen is unknown. Sequenced: naive CD4+ T cells from blood. The chain carries TRBV27 and TRBJ2-6; perhaps TRBD1 as D (5 bases). The TCR sequence derives from a woman aged 25 to 39 with type 1 diabetes. CDR3 bases: TGTGCCAGCAGTTACAGGTCAGACCCTGGGGCCAACGTCCTGACTTTC. Amino acid sequence: CASSYRSDPGANVLTF.